This T cell receptor (beta chain) comes out of a study of T-cell memory formation after mild COVID-19. The CDR3 contains 13 residues. Deletions cut 7 bases from V and 2 bases from J, with 9 bases between. Germline CDR1 reads SNHLY; CDR2 reads FYNNEI. TCRdb used MiXCR to reprocess the 5' RACE reads, holding one entry per CDR3 protein. Of more than 250,000 distinct CDR3 sequences listed, more than 15% are singletons. Sequenced input: PBMCs or a T cell subset sorted from them (not recorded which). V usage is TRBV2 and J usage is TRBJ1-5, with D unresolved. The sequence came from a man aged 18 to 30 who had mild COVID-19 (a few samples of this study predate the infection). Cell type and time point are not known. The CDR3 loop reads CASMREGNQPQHF. DNA for the CDR3: TGTGCCAGCATGAGGGAAGGCAATCAGCCCCAGCATTTT.